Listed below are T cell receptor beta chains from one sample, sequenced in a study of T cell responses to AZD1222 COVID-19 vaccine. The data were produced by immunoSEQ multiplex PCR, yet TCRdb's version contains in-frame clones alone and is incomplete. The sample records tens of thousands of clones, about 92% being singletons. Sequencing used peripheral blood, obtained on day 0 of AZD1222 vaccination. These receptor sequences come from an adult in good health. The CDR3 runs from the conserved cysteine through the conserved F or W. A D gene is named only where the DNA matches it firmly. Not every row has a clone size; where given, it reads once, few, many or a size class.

CDR3 DNA: TGCGCCAGCAGCCAAAAAGGAAACACCATATATTTT
CDR3 protein: CASSQKGNTIYF
J gene: TRBJ1-3
CDR3 length: 12
D gene: .
V gene: TRBV4-1
clone size: .

CDR3 DNA: TGTGCCAGCTCTGCCCGGCTCCAGGGTGGTAATTCACCCCTCCACTTT
CDR3 protein: CASSARLQGGNSPLHF
J gene: TRBJ1-6
CDR3 length: 16
D gene: .
V gene: TRBV18
clone size: .

CDR3 DNA: TGTGCCAGCAGCGAGCTAGCGGGGGCGAACACCGGGGAGCTGTTTTTT
CDR3 protein: CASSELAGANTGELFF
J gene: TRBJ2-2
CDR3 length: 16
D gene: TRBD2
V gene: TRBV9
clone size: .

CDR3 DNA: TGTGCCAGCAGTGATACCCCAGCGGGGGGCCCGAGAACCGGGGAGCTGTTTTTT
CDR3 protein: CASSDTPAGGPRTGELFF
J gene: TRBJ2-2
CDR3 length: 18
D gene: TRBD2
V gene: TRBV9
clone size: .

CDR3 DNA: TGTGCCAGCAGCAAGGCGGGGAACACCGGGGAGCTGTTTTTT
CDR3 protein: CASSKAGNTGELFF
J gene: TRBJ2-2
CDR3 length: 14
D gene: .
V gene: TRBV11-3
clone size: .

CDR3 DNA: TGTGCCACCAGCAGGGCTATAGCGGGAGATGGCTACGAGCAGTACTTC
CDR3 protein: CATSRAIAGDGYEQYF
J gene: TRBJ2-7
CDR3 length: 16
D gene: TRBD2
V gene: TRBV15
clone size: .

CDR3 DNA: TGTGCCAGCAGTTTAACTGAAGCTTTCTTT
CDR3 protein: CASSLTEAFF
J gene: TRBJ1-1
CDR3 length: 10
D gene: .
V gene: TRBV28
clone size: .

CDR3 DNA: TGCGCCAGCAGCCGAGGTCTTGGCGGCTCGTCCTCGGATGAGCAGTTCTTC
CDR3 protein: CASSRGLGGSSSDEQFF
J gene: TRBJ2-1
CDR3 length: 17
D gene: .
V gene: TRBV4-1
clone size: .

CDR3 DNA: TGTGCCAGCAGCGCAGCCATGAACACTGAAGCTTTCTTT
CDR3 protein: CASSAAMNTEAFF
J gene: TRBJ1-1
CDR3 length: 13
D gene: .
V gene: TRBV9
clone size: .

CDR3 DNA: TGTGCCAGCAGCCCAAGGACAGGGGGCGGTCGAAAGCAGTATTTT
CDR3 protein: CASSPRTGGGRKQYF
J gene: TRBJ2-3
CDR3 length: 15
D gene: TRBD1
V gene: TRBV7-2
clone size: .

CDR3 DNA: TGTGCCAGCCTAAGGGTTTCCTATAATTCACCCCTCCACTTT
CDR3 protein: CASLRVSYNSPLHF
J gene: TRBJ1-6
CDR3 length: 14
D gene: .
V gene: TRBV28
clone size: .

CDR3 DNA: TGTGCCAGCAGCTCCTTCGGGTCTTATAGCAATCAGCCCCAGCATTTT
CDR3 protein: CASSSFGSYSNQPQHF
J gene: TRBJ1-5
CDR3 length: 16
D gene: .
V gene: TRBV7-2
clone size: once

CDR3 DNA: TGTGCCAGCATTTATTGGACAGGGGGTACTGAAGCTTTCTTT
CDR3 protein: CASIYWTGGTEAFF
J gene: TRBJ1-1
CDR3 length: 14
D gene: TRBD1
V gene: TRBV2
clone size: .

CDR3 DNA: TGTGCCAGCAGTTTGGGGACCGGGAGGAACGAGCAGTACTTC
CDR3 protein: CASSLGTGRNEQYF
J gene: TRBJ2-7
CDR3 length: 14
D gene: TRBD2
V gene: TRBV28
clone size: .

CDR3 DNA: TGTGCCAGCAGCTATAGTTCCCCGACTAGCCGAGACCGGATCAATGAGCAGTTCTTC
CDR3 protein: CASSYSSPTSRDRINEQFF
J gene: TRBJ2-1
CDR3 length: 19
D gene: TRBD2
V gene: TRBV11-3
clone size: .

CDR3 DNA: TGTGCTAGTGGTGGGGAGGGGCTTAGCAATCAGCCCCAGCATTTT
CDR3 protein: CASGGEGLSNQPQHF
J gene: TRBJ1-5
CDR3 length: 15
D gene: .
V gene: TRBV12-5
clone size: .